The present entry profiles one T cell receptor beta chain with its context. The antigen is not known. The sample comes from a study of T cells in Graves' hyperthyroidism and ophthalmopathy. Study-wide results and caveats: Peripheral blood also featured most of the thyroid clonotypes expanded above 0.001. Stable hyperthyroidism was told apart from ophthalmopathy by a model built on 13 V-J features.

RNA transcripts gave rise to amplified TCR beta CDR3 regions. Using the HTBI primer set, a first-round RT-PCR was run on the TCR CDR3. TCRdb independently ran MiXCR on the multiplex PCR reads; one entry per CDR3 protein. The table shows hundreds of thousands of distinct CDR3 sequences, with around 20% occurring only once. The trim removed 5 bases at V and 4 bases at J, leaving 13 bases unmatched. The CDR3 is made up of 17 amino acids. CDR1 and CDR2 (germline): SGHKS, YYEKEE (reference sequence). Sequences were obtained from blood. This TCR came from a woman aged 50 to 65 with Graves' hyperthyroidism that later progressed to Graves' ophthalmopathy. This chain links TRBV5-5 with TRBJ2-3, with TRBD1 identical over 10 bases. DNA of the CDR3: TGTGCCAGCAGTCTTGGGGACAGGGGAGATTTGGCAGATACGCAGTATTTT. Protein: CASSLGDRGDLADTQYF.